This TCR beta chain originates from a study of T-cell memory formation after mild COVID-19. Each CDR3 protein is one row after TCRdb ran MiXCR on the 5' RACE reads. Here the sample spans around 320,000 distinct CDR3 sequences, around 30% being singletons. Germline values: CDR1 GTSNPN, CDR2 SVGIG (reference sequence). The ends were cut back, 1 base at V and 4 bases at J, with 5 bases in the middle. The CDR3 has 11 residues. This rearrangement joins TRBV30 to TRBJ2-7; D gene uncertain. The source material was PBMCs or a T cell subset sorted from them (not recorded which). The source of this sequence is an adult woman who had mild COVID-19 (a few samples of this study predate the infection). Cell type and time point are not known. CDR3 protein: CAWSEKYEQYF. CDR3 nucleotide sequence: TGTGCCTGGAGTGAGAAATACGAGCAGTACTTC.